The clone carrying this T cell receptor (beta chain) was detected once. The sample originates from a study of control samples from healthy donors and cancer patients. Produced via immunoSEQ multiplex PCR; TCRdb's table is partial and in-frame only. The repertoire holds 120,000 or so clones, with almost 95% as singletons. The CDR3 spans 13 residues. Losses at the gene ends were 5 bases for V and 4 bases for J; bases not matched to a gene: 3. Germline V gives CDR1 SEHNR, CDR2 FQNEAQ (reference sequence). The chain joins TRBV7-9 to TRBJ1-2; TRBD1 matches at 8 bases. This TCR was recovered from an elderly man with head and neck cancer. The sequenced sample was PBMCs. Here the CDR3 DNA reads TGTGCCAGCAGCGGGGGACAGGCCTATGGCTACACCTTC. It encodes CASSGGQAYGYTF. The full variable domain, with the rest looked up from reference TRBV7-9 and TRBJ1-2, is DTGVSQNPRHKITKRGQNVTFRCDPISEHNRLYWYRQTLGQGPEFLTYFQNEAQLEKSRLLSDRFSAERPKGSFSTLEIQRTEQGDSAMYLCASSGGQAYGYTFGSGTRLTVV.